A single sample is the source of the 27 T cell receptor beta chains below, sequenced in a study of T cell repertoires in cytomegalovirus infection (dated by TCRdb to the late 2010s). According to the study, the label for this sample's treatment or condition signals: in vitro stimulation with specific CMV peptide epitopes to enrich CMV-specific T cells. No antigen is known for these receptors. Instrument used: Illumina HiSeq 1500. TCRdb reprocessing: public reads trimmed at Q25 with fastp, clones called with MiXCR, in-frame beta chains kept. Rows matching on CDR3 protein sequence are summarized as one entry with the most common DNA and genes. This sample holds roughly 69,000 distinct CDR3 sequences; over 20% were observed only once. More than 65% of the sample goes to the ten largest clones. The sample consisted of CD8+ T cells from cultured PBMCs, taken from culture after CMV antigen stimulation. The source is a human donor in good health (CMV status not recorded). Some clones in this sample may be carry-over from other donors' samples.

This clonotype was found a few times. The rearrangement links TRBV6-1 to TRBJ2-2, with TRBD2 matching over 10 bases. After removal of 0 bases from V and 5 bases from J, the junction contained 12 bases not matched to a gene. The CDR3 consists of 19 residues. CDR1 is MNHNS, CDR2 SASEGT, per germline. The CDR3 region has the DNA TGTGCCAGCAGTGAAGCGGGGCTAGCGGGGGCCGGAAGGACCGGGGAGCTGTTTTTT. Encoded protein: CASSEAGLAGAGRTGELFF.

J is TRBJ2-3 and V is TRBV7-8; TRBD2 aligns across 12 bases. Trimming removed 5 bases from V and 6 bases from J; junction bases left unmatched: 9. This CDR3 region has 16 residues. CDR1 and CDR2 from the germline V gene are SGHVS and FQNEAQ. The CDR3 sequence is CASSAGLAGPDDTQYF. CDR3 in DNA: TGTGCCAGCAGCGCTGGACTAGCGGGGCCGGATGATACGCAGTATTTT.

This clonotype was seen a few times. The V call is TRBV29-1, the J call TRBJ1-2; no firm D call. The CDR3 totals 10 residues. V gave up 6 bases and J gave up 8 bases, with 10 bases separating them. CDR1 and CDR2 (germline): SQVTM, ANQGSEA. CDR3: CSVQTGGYTF. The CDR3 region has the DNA TGCAGCGTGCAAACGGGGGGCTACACCTTC.

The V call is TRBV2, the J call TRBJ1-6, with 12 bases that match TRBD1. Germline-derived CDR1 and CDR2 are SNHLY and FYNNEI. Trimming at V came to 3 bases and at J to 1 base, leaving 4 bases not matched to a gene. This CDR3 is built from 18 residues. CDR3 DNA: TGTGCCAGCAGTGATCCGGGACAGGGGGCTTCCTATAATTCACCCCTCCACTTT. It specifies CASSDPGQGASYNSPLHF.

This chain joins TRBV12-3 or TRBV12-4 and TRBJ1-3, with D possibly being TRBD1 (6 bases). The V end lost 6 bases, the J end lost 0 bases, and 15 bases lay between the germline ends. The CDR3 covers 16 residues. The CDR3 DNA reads TGTGCCAGCAGCCGATGGGACACCTACTCTGGAAACACCATATATTTT. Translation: CASSRWDTYSGNTIYF.

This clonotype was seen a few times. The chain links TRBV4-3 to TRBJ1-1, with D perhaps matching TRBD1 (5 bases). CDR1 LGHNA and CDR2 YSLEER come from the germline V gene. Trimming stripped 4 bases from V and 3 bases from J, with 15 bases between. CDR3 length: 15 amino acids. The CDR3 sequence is CASSLSPLGDTEAFF. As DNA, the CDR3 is TGCGCCAGCAGCCTTTCTCCTTTGGGGGACACTGAAGCTTTCTTT.

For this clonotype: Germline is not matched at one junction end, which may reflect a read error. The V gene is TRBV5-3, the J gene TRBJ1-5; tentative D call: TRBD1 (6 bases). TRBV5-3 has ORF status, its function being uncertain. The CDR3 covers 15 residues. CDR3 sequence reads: CASSLVGTTNQPQHF. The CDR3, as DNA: TGTGCCAGCAGCTTGGTCGGGACAACCAATCAGCCCCAGCATTTT.

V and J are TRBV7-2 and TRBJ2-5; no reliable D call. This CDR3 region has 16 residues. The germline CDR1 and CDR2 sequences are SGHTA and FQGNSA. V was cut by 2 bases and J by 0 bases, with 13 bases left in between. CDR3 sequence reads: CASSLNVGPHQETQYF. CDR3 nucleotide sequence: TGTGCCAGCAGCTTAAATGTTGGACCACACCAAGAGACCCAGTACTTC.

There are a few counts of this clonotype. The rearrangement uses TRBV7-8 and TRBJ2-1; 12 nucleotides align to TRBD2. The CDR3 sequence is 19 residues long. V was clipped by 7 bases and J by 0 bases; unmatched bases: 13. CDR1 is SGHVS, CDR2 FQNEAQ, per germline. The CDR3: CASTYRLAGVSSSYNEQFF. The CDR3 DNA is TGTGCCAGCACCTATAGACTAGCGGGGGTGTCAAGCTCCTACAATGAGCAGTTCTTC.

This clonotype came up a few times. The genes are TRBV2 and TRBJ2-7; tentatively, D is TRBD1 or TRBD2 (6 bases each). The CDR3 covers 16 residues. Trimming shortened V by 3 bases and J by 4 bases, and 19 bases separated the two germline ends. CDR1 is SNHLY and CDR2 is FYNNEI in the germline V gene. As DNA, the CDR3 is TGTGCCAGCAGTGACCCGACTAGACAGGTGGGGTACGAGCAGTACTTC. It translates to CASSDPTRQVGYEQYF.

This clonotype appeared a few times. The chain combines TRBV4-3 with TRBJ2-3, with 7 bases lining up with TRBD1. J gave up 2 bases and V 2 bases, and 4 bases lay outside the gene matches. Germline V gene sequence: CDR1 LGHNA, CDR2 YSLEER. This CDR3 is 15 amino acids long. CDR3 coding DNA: TGCGCCAGCAGCCAACGACAGGGTATCACAGATACGCAGTATTTT. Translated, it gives CASSQRQGITDTQYF.

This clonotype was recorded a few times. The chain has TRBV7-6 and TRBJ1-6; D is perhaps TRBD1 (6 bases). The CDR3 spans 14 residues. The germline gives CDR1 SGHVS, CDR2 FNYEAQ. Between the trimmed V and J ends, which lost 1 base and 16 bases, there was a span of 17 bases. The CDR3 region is CASSLGGGAPDLHF. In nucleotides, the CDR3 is TGTGCCAGCAGCTTAGGAGGGGGGGCGCCCGATCTCCACTTT. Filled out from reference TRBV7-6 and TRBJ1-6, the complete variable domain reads GAGVSQSPRYKVTKRGQDVALRCDPISGHVSLYWYRQALGQGPEFLTYFNYEAQQDKSGLPNDRFSAERPEGSISTLTIQRTEQRDSAMYRCASSLGGGAPDLHFGNGTRLTVT.

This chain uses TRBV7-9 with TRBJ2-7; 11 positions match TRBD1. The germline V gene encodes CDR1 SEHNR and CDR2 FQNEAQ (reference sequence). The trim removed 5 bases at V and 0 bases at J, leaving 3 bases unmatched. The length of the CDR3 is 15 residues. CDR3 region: CASSGQGASSYEQYF. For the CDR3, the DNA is TGTGCCAGCAGCGGACAGGGGGCGAGCTCCTACGAGCAGTACTTC.

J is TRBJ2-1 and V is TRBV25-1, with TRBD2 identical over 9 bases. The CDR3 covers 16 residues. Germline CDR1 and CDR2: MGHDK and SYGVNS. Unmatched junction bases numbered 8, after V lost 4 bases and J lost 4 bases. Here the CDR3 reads CASSVNSGGLYNEQFF. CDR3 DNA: TGTGCCAGCAGTGTCAATAGCGGGGGCCTATACAATGAGCAGTTCTTC. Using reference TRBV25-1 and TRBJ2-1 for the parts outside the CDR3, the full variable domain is EADIYQTPRYLVIGTGKKITLECSQTMGHDKMYWYQQDPGMELHLIHYSYGVNSTEKGDLSSESTVSRIRTEHFPLTLESARPSHTSQYLCASSVNSGGLYNEQFFGPGTRLTVL.

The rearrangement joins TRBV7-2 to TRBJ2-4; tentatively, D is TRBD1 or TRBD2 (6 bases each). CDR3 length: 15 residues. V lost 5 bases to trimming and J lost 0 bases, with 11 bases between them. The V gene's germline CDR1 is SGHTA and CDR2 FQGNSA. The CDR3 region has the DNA TGTGCCAGCAGCCACAGGGACTTAGCCAAAAACATTCAGTACTTC. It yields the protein CASSHRDLAKNIQYF.

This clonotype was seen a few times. The CDR3 coding sequence is TGCGCCAGCAGCCCCCCCGAGGACACTGAAGCTTTCTTT. It is translated as CASSPPEDTEAFF. This chain joins TRBV4-1 and TRBJ1-1; D uncertain. With 4 bases removed from V and 3 bases from J, the gap between germline ends came to 9 bases. The CDR3 has 13 residues. The germline V gene has CDR1 MGHRA and CDR2 YSYEKL.

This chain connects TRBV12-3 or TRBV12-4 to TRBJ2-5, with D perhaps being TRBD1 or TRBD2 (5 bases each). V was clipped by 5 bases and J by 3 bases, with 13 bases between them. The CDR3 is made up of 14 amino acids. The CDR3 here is CASSLLGVEETQYF. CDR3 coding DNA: TGTGCCAGCAGTCTCCTGGGGGTTGAAGAGACCCAGTACTTC.

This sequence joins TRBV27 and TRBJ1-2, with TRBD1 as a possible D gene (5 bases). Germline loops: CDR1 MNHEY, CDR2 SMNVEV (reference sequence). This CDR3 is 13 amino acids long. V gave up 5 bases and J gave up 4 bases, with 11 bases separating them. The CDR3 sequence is CASSRGRLYGYTF. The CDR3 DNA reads TGTGCCAGCAGTCGGGGACGCCTCTATGGCTACACCTTC.

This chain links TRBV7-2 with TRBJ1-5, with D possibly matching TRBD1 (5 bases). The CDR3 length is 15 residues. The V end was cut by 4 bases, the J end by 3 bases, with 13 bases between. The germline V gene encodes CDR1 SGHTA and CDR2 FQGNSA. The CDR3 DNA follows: TGTGCCAGCAGCTGGAGACAGAACCTCAATCAGCCCCAGCATTTT. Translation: CASSWRQNLNQPQHF.

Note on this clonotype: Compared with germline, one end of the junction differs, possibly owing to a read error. In nucleotides, the CDR3 is TGTGCCAGCAGTTTATCCCAGGGGAGGGCCAAAAACAGTCAGTACTTC. Translated: CASSLSQGRAKNSQYF. The rearrangement joins TRBV28 to TRBJ2-4; D possibly corresponds to TRBD2 (7 bases). Germline CDR1 reads MDHEN; CDR2 reads SYDVKM. The CDR3 runs to 16 residues. Full variable domain (rest looked up from reference TRBV28 and TRBJ2-4): DVKVTQSSRYLVKRTGEKVFLECVQDMDHENMFWYRQDPGLGLRLIYFSYDVKMKEKGDIPEGYSVSREKKERFSLILESASTNQTSMYLCASSLSQGRAKNSQYFGAGTRLSVL.

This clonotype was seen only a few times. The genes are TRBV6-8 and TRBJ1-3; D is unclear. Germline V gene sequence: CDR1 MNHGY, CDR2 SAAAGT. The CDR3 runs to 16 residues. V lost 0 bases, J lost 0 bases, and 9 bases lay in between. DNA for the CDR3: TGTGCCAGCAGTTACTCGAGAGTAGGCTCTGGAAACACCATATATTTT. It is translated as CASSYSRVGSGNTIYF.

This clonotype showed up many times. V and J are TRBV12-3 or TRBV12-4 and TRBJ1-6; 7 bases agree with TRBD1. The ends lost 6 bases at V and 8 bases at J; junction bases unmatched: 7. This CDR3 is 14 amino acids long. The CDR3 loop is CASRRRGHDSPLHF. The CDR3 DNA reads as TGTGCCAGCAGGAGGAGGGGGCATGATTCACCCCTCCACTTT.

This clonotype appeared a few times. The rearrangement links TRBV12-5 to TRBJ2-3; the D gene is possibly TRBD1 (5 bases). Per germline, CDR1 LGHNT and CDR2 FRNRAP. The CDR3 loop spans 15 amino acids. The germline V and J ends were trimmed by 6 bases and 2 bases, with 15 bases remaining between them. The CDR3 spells CASGVSAGITDTQYF. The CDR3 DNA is TGTGCTAGTGGAGTTTCAGCAGGGATCACAGATACGCAGTATTTT. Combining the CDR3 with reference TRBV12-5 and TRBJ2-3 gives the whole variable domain DARVTQTPRHKVTEMGQEVTMRCQPILGHNTVFWYRQTMMQGLELLAYFRNRAPLDDSGMPKDRFSAEMPDATLATLKIQPSEPRDSAVYFCASGVSAGITDTQYFGPGTRLTVL.

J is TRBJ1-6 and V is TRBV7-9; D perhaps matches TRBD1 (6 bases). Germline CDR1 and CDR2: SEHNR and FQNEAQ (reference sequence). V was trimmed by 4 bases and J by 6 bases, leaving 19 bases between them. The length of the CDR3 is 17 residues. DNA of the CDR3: TGTGCCAGCAGCTCGCATGATCTCCAGGGGTTTAATTCACCCCTCCACTTT. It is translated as CASSSHDLQGFNSPLHF.

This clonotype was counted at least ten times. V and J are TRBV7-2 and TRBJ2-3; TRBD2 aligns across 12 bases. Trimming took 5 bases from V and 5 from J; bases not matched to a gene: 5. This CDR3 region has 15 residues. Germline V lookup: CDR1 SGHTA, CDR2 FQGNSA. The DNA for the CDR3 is TGTGCCAGCAGCAATCTAGCGGGGGGGGTAGATACGCAGTATTTT. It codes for CASSNLAGGVDTQYF.

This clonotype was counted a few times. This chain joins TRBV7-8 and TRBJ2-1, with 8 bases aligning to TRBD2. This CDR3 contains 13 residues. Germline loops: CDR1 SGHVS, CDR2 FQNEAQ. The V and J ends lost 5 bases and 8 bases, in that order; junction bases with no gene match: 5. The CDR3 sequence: CASSPGGVDEQFF. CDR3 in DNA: TGTGCCAGCAGCCCGGGAGGGGTGGATGAGCAGTTCTTC.

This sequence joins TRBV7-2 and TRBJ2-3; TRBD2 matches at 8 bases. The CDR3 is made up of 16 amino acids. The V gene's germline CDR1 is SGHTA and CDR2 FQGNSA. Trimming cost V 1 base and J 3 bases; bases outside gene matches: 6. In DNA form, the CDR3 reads TGTGCCAGCAGCTTAGGGGCCGGGGGGGCAACAGATACGCAGTATTTT. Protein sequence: CASSLGAGGATDTQYF.